This TCR beta chain was obtained from a study of shared clonotypes between healthy human individuals. Clones were read by immunoSEQ multiplex PCR, and TCRdb kept only the in-frame ones, dropping some. Of 200,000 to 250,000 clones listed, 50% to 75% were seen once; the top ten hold approximately 10%. Germline V gene data show CDR1 as ENHRY and CDR2 as SYGVKD. This CDR3 contains 16 residues. The ends were cut back, 6 bases at V and 0 bases at J, with 14 bases in the middle. The receptor comes from a young man in good health. Source material: memory CD4+ T cells sorted from blood. Subset indicated: CD45RA-negative fraction. The rearrangement joins TRBV10-3 to TRBJ2-2, with no clear D. The CDR3 loop reads CAISEAEAPNTGELFF. CDR3 bases: TGTGCCATCAGCGAGGCAGAGGCCCCGAACACCGGGGAGCTGTTTTTT.